The clone carrying this T cell receptor beta chain showed up many times. The antigen remains unidentified. In the library, individual cDNA molecules carried attached unique molecular identifiers. TCRdb fed the 5' RACE reads into MiXCR, producing one record per CDR3 protein. Of approximately 66,000 distinct CDR3 sequences detected, 9.5% to 15% appear once; the ten largest clones hold around 4.6%. The CDR3 runs to 13 residues. Germline V gene data show CDR1 as SGHAT and CDR2 as FQNNGV. Trimming pared 6 bases from V and 6 bases from J, leaving 12 bases between. The source of the sample is a study of early T cells in non-severe SARS-CoV-2 infection. Study overall: The study sequenced bulk RNA from unsorted whole blood, with chains unpaired.

Study observations and caveats: The VDJdb matching leaned toward anti-spike CD8 responses and overlooked private and CD4 specificities.

V is TRBV11-2 and J is TRBJ2-1, with D possibly TRBD1 on 6 matching bases. This receptor was obtained from an adult who was a healthcare worker with PCR-confirmed SARS-CoV-2 infection or an uninfected control (not recorded which). Specimen: whole blood. The CDR3: CASRGALTNEQFF. The DNA for the CDR3 is TGTGCCAGCAGGGGGGCTTTAACCAATGAGCAGTTCTTC.